Below, 29 T cell receptor beta chains from the same sample are listed, as sequenced in a study of tumor-infiltrating lymphocytes in localized non-small cell lung cancer. TCRdb's copy holds only in-frame clones and misses some; the assay was immunoSEQ multiplex PCR. The table has around 7,000 clones, over 60% seen once. Material: uninvolved lung tissue not adjacent to the tumor. The receptors derive from a human donor with non-small cell lung cancer.

The V gene is TRBV19, the J gene TRBJ1-4, with 8 bases fitting TRBD1. Germline loops: CDR1 LNHDA, CDR2 SQIVND (reference sequence). V trimming: 8 bases; J trimming: 7 bases; junction bases outside the gene matches: 9. The CDR3 is 14 residues long. CDR3 in amino acids: CASGATGGGEKLFF. For the CDR3, the DNA is TGTGCCAGTGGAGCCACAGGGGGGGGTGAAAAACTGTTTTTT.

A few counts support this clone. This sequence joins TRBV6-5 and TRBJ1-1; unclear D gene. V lost 5 bases and J lost 4, with 5 bases in between. The CDR3 consists of 11 residues. Germline V gene lookup returns CDR1 MNHEY and CDR2 SVGAGI. The CDR3 DNA reads as TGTGCCAGCAGTAACCCCACTGAAGCTTTCTTT. As protein: CASSNPTEAFF.

The chain combines TRBV7-6 with TRBJ1-6; D possibly corresponds to TRBD1 (5 bases). Germline loops: CDR1 SGHVS, CDR2 FNYEAQ. This CDR3 is built from 17 residues. Deletions cut 2 bases from V and 0 bases from J, with 11 bases between. The CDR3 sequence: CASSLKGDFSYNSPLHF. CDR3 DNA: TGTGCCAGCAGCTTAAAAGGGGACTTCTCCTATAATTCACCCCTCCACTTT.

V is TRBV7-2 and J is TRBJ1-1; no reliable D call. V was shortened by 7 bases and J by 0 bases, with 9 bases between the two germline ends. CDR1 is SGHTA and CDR2 is FQGNSA in the germline V gene. CDR3 length: 13 amino acids. CDR3 region: CASTTVMNTEAFF. The CDR3 coding sequence is TGTGCCAGCACCACCGTCATGAACACTGAAGCTTTCTTT.

This chain joins TRBV2 and TRBJ2-3; D perhaps matches TRBD1 (6 bases). Looked up from germline, CDR1 is SNHLY and CDR2 is FYNNEI. The length of the CDR3 is 16 residues. Trimming removed 6 bases at V and 4 bases at J, with 20 bases between. The CDR3 reads CASRGNRVGIADTQYF. The CDR3 DNA is TGTGCCAGCAGGGGAAACAGGGTAGGGATCGCAGATACGCAGTATTTT. The variable domain in full, with the rest retrieved from reference TRBV2 and TRBJ2-3, is EPEVTQTPSHQVTQMGQEVILRCVPISNHLYFYWYRQILGQKVEFLVSFYNNEISEKSEIFDDQFSVERPDGSNFTLKIRSTKLEDSAMYFCASRGNRVGIADTQYFGPGTRLTVL.

This clone was detected only once. The chain recombines TRBV5-1 with TRBJ2-5; D possibly corresponds to TRBD2 (5 bases). Looked up from germline, CDR1 is SGHRS and CDR2 is YFSETQ. The CDR3 has 15 residues. V gave up 4 bases and J gave up 1 base, with 14 bases separating them. The CDR3 loop reads CASSVLGLGQETQYF. The DNA of the CDR3 is TGCGCCAGCAGCGTACTCGGACTGGGCCAAGAGACCCAGTACTTC.

CDR3 in DNA: TGTGCCAGCAGCTTATTGGCGGGGGGAACCTACGAGCAGTACTTC. This encodes CASSLLAGGTYEQYF. V usage is TRBV7-2 and J usage is TRBJ2-7; 8 bases fit TRBD2. The CDR3 length is 15 residues. V shed 2 bases and J 2 bases; nucleotides not matched to a gene: 5. Germline assignment: CDR1 SGHTA and CDR2 FQGNSA.

The chain combines TRBV9 with TRBJ2-3; D ambiguous. Germline CDR1 is SGDLS and CDR2 is YYNGEE. This CDR3 contains 15 residues. V was shortened by 4 bases and J by 3 bases, with 15 bases between the two germline ends. In DNA, the CDR3 is TGTGCCAGCAGCTTTTACGACCGAATGACAGATACGCAGTATTTT. Amino acids: CASSFYDRMTDTQYF.

The chain recombines TRBV9 with TRBJ2-1, with 11 bases identical to TRBD1. Germline trimming cut 3 bases from V and 7 bases from J; bases unmatched to any gene: 6. Germline V gives CDR1 SGDLS, CDR2 YYNGEE. This CDR3 is 15 amino acids long. CDR3 nucleotide sequence: TGTGCCAGCAGCGCTAGGACAGGGGGCTTGAATGAGCAGTTCTTC. Translation: CASSARTGGLNEQFF.

The V and J genes are TRBV29-1 and TRBJ1-2; no clear D. Germline V gives CDR1 SQVTM, CDR2 ANQGSEA. Trimming removed 1 base at V and 0 bases at J, with 15 bases between. This CDR3 comprises 16 residues. The CDR3 here is CSVEVGGMVTNYGYTF. CDR3 DNA sequence: TGCAGCGTTGAAGTCGGAGGTATGGTGACTAACTATGGCTACACCTTC.

The rearrangement links TRBV6-6 to TRBJ1-2, with D uncertain. Germline assignment: CDR1 MNHNY and CDR2 SVGAGI (reference sequence). Trimming stripped 0 bases from V and 2 bases from J, with 10 bases between. There are 15 residues in the CDR3. CDR3: CASSYSIIANYGYTF. The CDR3 DNA sequence: TGTGCCAGCAGTTACTCGATAATAGCCAACTATGGCTACACCTTC.

The rearrangement links TRBV7-2 to TRBJ1-5; D is unclear. V dropped 1 base and J dropped 5 bases, with 6 bases sitting between them. Germline assignment: CDR1 SGHTA and CDR2 FQGNSA. The CDR3 extends over 13 amino acids. CDR3 nucleotides: TGTGCCAGCAGCTTAGTGGTAGATCAGCCCCAGCATTTT. It is translated as CASSLVVDQPQHF.

The V and J genes are TRBV7-9 and TRBJ2-5; D possibly corresponds to TRBD2 (6 bases). The V gene lost 1 base and the J gene lost 4 bases, with 10 bases spanning the gap. The CDR3 loop spans 14 amino acids. The germline V gene encodes CDR1 SEHNR and CDR2 FQNEAQ (reference sequence). For the CDR3, the DNA is TGTGCCAGCAGCTTAGGGGGGGTCCCAGAGACCCAGTACTTC. This codes for CASSLGGVPETQYF. Full variable domain (remainder filled in from reference TRBV7-9 and TRBJ2-5): DTGVSQNPRHKITKRGQNVTFRCDPISEHNRLYWYRQTLGQGPEFLTYFQNEAQLEKSRLLSDRFSAERPKGSFSTLEIQRTEQGDSAMYLCASSLGGVPETQYFGPGTRLLVL.

This chain links TRBV7-3 with TRBJ1-1, with D possibly being TRBD1 (5 bases). V lost 5 bases to trimming and J lost 0 bases, with 10 bases between them. Germline V gene sequence: CDR1 SGHTA, CDR2 FQGTGA. The CDR3 is made up of 14 amino acids. The CDR3 region has the DNA TGTGCCAGCAGCCGGGGACCGGTGAACACTGAAGCTTTCTTT. Its translation is CASSRGPVNTEAFF.

By its share, this clone is large. The V gene is TRBV7-6, the J gene TRBJ2-7; D is uncertain. CDR3 length equals 14 residues. Germline-derived CDR1 and CDR2 are SGHVS and FNYEAQ. V was clipped by 5 bases and J by 4 bases, with 15 bases between them. CDR3 sequence reads: CASSPRAGVYEQYF. For the CDR3, the DNA is TGTGCCAGCAGCCCCCGGGCCGGAGTGTACGAGCAGTACTTC.

V is TRBV29-1 and J is TRBJ1-5; maybe TRBD1 (5 bases). The V end lost 4 bases, the J end lost 4 bases, and 11 bases lay between the germline ends. Germline assignment: CDR1 SQVTM and CDR2 ANQGSEA. The CDR3 is 13 residues long. CDR3 protein: CSVVQGWNQPQHF. The DNA for the CDR3 is TGCAGCGTTGTGCAGGGTTGGAATCAGCCCCAGCATTTT.

The chain links TRBV5-1 to TRBJ2-2; D tentatively fits TRBD1 or TRBD2 (5 bases each). The CDR3 runs to 15 residues. Germline lookup yields CDR1 SGHRS and CDR2 YFSETQ. V lost 5 bases to trimming and J lost 5 bases, with 16 bases between them. The CDR3 region has the DNA TGCGCCAGCAGGGAGACCGGGGCAAGGACCGGGGAGCTGTTTTTT. This encodes CASRETGARTGELFF. Drawing the rest from reference TRBV5-1 and TRBJ2-2, the complete variable domain is KAGVTQTPRYLIKTRGQQVTLSCSPISGHRSVSWYQQTPGQGLQFLFEYFSETQRNKGNFPGRFSGRQFSNSRSEMNVSTLELGDSALYLCASRETGARTGELFFGEGSRLTVL.

The chain is built from TRBV29-1 and TRBJ1-3; no definite D call. Germline V gene data show CDR1 as SQVTM and CDR2 as ANQGSEA. V was cut by 2 bases and J by 0 bases, with 8 bases left in between. The CDR3 spans 14 residues. DNA for the CDR3: TGCAGCGTTGAACCCCGGACCTCTGGAAACACCATATATTTT. Amino acid sequence: CSVEPRTSGNTIYF.

The V call is TRBV7-7, the J call TRBJ2-2, with 11 bases lining up with TRBD1. V shed 5 bases, J shed 6 bases, and the junction held 11 bases outside the gene matches. Germline CDR1 SSHAT, CDR2 FNYEAQ (reference sequence). CDR3 length: 17 amino acids. Here the CDR3 reads CASSQTPGTGGAGELFF. In DNA, the CDR3 is TGTGCCAGCAGCCAAACCCCCGGGACAGGGGGGGCCGGGGAGCTGTTTTTT.

The J gene is TRBJ1-5, the V gene TRBV5-1, with a tentative D call TRBD1 (6 bases). The CDR3 is made up of 17 amino acids. V lost 2 bases, J lost 0 bases, and 15 bases lay in between. Looked up from germline, CDR1 is SGHRS and CDR2 is YFSETQ. CDR3 coding DNA: TGCGCCAGCAGCTTCCTGGATAGGGGGATTAGCAATCAGCCCCAGCATTTT. Translating it yields CASSFLDRGISNQPQHF.

This chain links TRBV11-2 with TRBJ2-7; the match to TRBD1 covers 10 bases. This CDR3 has 16 amino acids. CDR1 and CDR2 from the germline V gene are SGHAT and FQNNGV. The trim removed 5 bases at V and 4 bases at J, leaving 11 bases unmatched. The CDR3 DNA reads as TGTGCCAGCAGCCGTATCGCCGGGACAGGGGTGTACGAGCAGTACTTC. Encoded protein: CASSRIAGTGVYEQYF.

CDR3 sequence (DNA): TGTGCCAGCAGCCCCGATGGACAGGGGAACGGAAACACCATATATTTT. This gives the protein CASSPDGQGNGNTIYF. The V gene is TRBV5-6, the J gene TRBJ1-3; TRBD1 agrees at 9 bases. Germline assignment: CDR1 SGHDT and CDR2 YYEEEE. CDR3 length equals 16 residues. Germline trimming cut 4 bases from V and 4 bases from J; bases unmatched to any gene: 9.

The chain links TRBV9 to TRBJ1-6; 9 positions match TRBD1. This CDR3 is built from 15 residues. V shed 4 bases, J shed 7 bases, and the junction held 6 bases outside the gene matches. CDR1 SGDLS and CDR2 YYNGEE come from the germline V gene. CDR3 bases: TGTGCCAGCAGCTCGGGACAGGGAGACAATTCACCCCTCCACTTT. Encoded protein: CASSSGQGDNSPLHF.

The chain combines TRBV14 with TRBJ2-7; 10 bases are shared with TRBD1. Germline V CDR1 and CDR2: SGHDN, FVKESK. Trimming took 4 bases from V and 6 from J; bases not matched to a gene: 6. The CDR3 loop spans 14 amino acids. CDR3 nucleotides: TGTGCCAGCAGCCTAAGGACAGGGGGGGTCGAGCAGTACTTC. It specifies CASSLRTGGVEQYF.

This clone has a handful of counts. The V and J genes are TRBV2 and TRBJ2-3; D gene ambiguous. Per the germline V gene, CDR1 is SNHLY and CDR2 is FYNNEI. V lost 11 bases and J lost 0, with 12 bases in between. The CDR3 has 13 residues. CDR3 nucleotide sequence: TGTGCCGATCTAGGAACTAGCACAGATACGCAGTATTTT. This sequence encodes CADLGTSTDTQYF.

The CDR3 nucleotides read TGTGCCAGCAGTTACGGGACAGTATTACAAGAGACCCAGTACTTC. As protein: CASSYGTVLQETQYF. The rearrangement joins TRBV6-6 to TRBJ2-5; 7 positions agree with TRBD1. The CDR3 has 15 residues. The J segment lost 2 bases and the V segment lost 2 bases, leaving 5 bases of the junction unmatched. Germline lookup yields CDR1 MNHNY and CDR2 SVGAGI (reference sequence).

The chain couples TRBV11-2 to TRBJ2-7, with no clear D. From germline, CDR1 is SGHAT and CDR2 FQNNGV. V shed 1 base and J shed 5 bases, with 3 bases lying between them. The CDR3 loop spans 11 amino acids. DNA of the CDR3: TGTGCCAGCAGCTTAGGTCACGAGCAGTACTTC. The encoded protein is CASSLGHEQYF.

The rearrangement uses TRBV7-8 and TRBJ2-1; TRBD2 matches at 14 bases. The germline V gene encodes CDR1 SGHVS and CDR2 FQNEAQ. V shed 5 bases and J 9 bases; nucleotides not matched to a gene: 9. The CDR3 sequence is 16 residues long. CDR3 region: CASSATGLAGVGEQFF. CDR3 DNA sequence: TGTGCCAGCAGCGCGACGGGACTAGCGGGAGTCGGTGAGCAGTTCTTC. Full variable domain (outside the CDR3, taken from reference TRBV7-8 and TRBJ2-1): GAGVSQSPRYKVAKRGQDVALRCDPISGHVSLFWYQQALGQGPEFLTYFQNEAQLDKSGLPSDRFFAERPEGSVSTLKIQRTQQEDSAVYLCASSATGLAGVGEQFFGPGTRLTVL.

This chain connects TRBV2 to TRBJ2-4, with TRBD2 matching over 12 bases. The V gene's germline CDR1 is SNHLY and CDR2 FYNNEI. The J segment lost 6 bases and the V segment lost 8 bases, leaving 14 bases of the junction unmatched. This CDR3 region has 17 residues. In nucleotides, the CDR3 is TGTGCCAGCCTCAGGGCTAGCGGGAGGGATTTGGGAAACATTCAGTACTTC. Translated, it gives CASLRASGRDLGNIQYF.